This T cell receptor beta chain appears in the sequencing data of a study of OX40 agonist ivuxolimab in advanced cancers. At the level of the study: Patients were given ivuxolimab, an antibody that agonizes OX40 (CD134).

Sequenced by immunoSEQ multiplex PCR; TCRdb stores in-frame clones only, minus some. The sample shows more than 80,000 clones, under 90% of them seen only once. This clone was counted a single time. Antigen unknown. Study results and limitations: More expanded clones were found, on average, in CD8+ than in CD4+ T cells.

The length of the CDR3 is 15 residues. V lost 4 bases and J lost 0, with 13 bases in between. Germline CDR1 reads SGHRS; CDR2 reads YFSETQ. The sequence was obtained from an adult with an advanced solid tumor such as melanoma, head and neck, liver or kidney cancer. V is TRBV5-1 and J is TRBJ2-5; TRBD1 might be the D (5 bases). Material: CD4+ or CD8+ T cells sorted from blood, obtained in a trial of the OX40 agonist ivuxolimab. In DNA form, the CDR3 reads TGCGCCAGCAGCGGTGGGGCAGGTTACCAAGAGACCCAGTACTTC. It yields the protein CASSGGAGYQETQYF.